Following are 29 T cell receptor beta chains from one sample sequenced in a study of blood T cell repertoires in COVID-19. Libraries were prepared by immunoSEQ multiplex PCR; TCRdb keeps only in-frame clonotypes and omits some of them. Here the sample spans under 95,000 clones, roughly nine tenths being singletons. Source material: peripheral blood. These receptors were taken from a man aged 50-59 years with COVID-19, enrolled during active disease.

The chain is built from TRBV11-2 and TRBJ2-3; 7 positions agree with TRBD2. There are 14 residues in the CDR3. V shed 5 bases, J shed 2 bases, and the junction held 4 bases outside the gene matches. Germline CDR1 SGHAT, CDR2 FQNNGV. CDR3 amino acids: CASSPRLATDTQYF. The CDR3 coding sequence is TGTGCCAGCAGCCCTCGACTAGCCACAGATACGCAGTATTTT.

The chain employs TRBV18 and TRBJ2-1; 7 positions match TRBD2. The CDR3 has 15 residues. Germline V gene lookup returns CDR1 KGHSH and CDR2 LQKENI. V trimming: 1 base; J trimming: 7 bases; junction bases outside the gene matches: 7. The CDR3 loop reads CASSPLGGSKNEQFF. CDR3 DNA: TGTGCCAGCTCACCACTTGGCGGGAGTAAGAATGAGCAGTTCTTC.

The chain recombines TRBV10-3 with TRBJ1-1; TRBD1 aligns across 7 bases. In germline, CDR1 is ENHRY, CDR2 SYGVKD. This CDR3 contains 15 residues. V was pared by 4 bases and J by 4 bases, with 9 bases of the junction left unmatched. This chain's CDR3 is CAISAGDRVSTEAFF. The CDR3, as DNA: TGTGCCATCAGTGCTGGAGACAGGGTCAGCACTGAAGCTTTCTTT.

V gene TRBV6-1 combines with J gene TRBJ1-1; D is possibly TRBD1 (6 bases). Germline V CDR1 and CDR2: MNHNS, SASEGT. Between the trimmed V and J ends, which lost 1 base and 10 bases, there was a span of 13 bases. The CDR3 runs to 13 residues. This CDR3 is CASSEEVETGAFF. CDR3 sequence (DNA): TGTGCCAGCAGTGAAGAGGTCGAGACAGGAGCTTTCTTT.

This clone was counted once. The chain couples TRBV4-2 to TRBJ2-5, with D possibly matching TRBD2 (5 bases). The CDR3 totals 15 residues. CDR1 is LGHNA, CDR2 YNFKEQ, per germline. Trimming took off 4 bases at V and 2 bases at J, with 14 bases between the two ends. Here the CDR3 reads CASSPSGRRQETQYF. CDR3 in DNA: TGTGCCAGCAGCCCGAGCGGCAGGCGACAAGAGACCCAGTACTTC.

The genes are TRBV29-1 and TRBJ2-5, with TRBD2 matching 7 bases. Germline V gene lookup returns CDR1 SQVTM and CDR2 ANQGSEA. J gave up 2 bases and V 2 bases, and 8 bases lay outside the gene matches. CDR3 size: 15 residues. The CDR3 protein is CSVERGGTTQETQYF. As DNA, the CDR3 is TGCAGCGTTGAACGTGGAGGGACTACACAAGAGACCCAGTACTTC.

This chain links TRBV3-1 (or the pseudogene TRBV3-2) with TRBJ1-5; D is uncertain. V was shortened by 9 bases and J by 3 bases, with 9 bases between the two germline ends. The CDR3 is 12 amino acids. Germline V gene sequence: CDR1 LGHDT, CDR2 YNNKEL (reference sequence). The CDR3 loop is CARGLDNQPQHF. CDR3 nucleotides: TGTGCCAGGGGTCTAGACAATCAGCCCCAGCATTTT.

This clone has a handful of counts. The chain has TRBV9 and TRBJ1-1; 7 bases fit TRBD1. The CDR3 has 14 residues. CDR1 is SGDLS, CDR2 YYNGEE, per germline. J gave up 1 base and V 1 base, and 1 base lay outside the gene matches. The CDR3 sequence is CASSVKGANTEAFF. The CDR3 DNA follows: TGTGCCAGCAGCGTAAAGGGGGCGAACACTGAAGCTTTCTTT.

Here the CDR3 DNA reads TGTGCCAGCAGCCTCCTAGCGGGAGGGCCCTCCTACAATGAGCAGTTCTTC. It codes for CASSLLAGGPSYNEQFF. The chain carries TRBV7-9 and TRBJ2-1, with 12 bases aligning to TRBD2. Germline V gives CDR1 SEHNR, CDR2 FQNEAQ (reference sequence). The CDR3 spans 17 residues. V shed 5 bases and J 0 bases; nucleotides not matched to a gene: 5. Supplemented by reference TRBV7-9 and TRBJ2-1, the full variable domain reads DTGVSQNPRHKITKRGQNVTFRCDPISEHNRLYWYRQTLGQGPEFLTYFQNEAQLEKSRLLSDRFSAERPKGSFSTLEIQRTEQGDSAMYLCASSLLAGGPSYNEQFFGPGTRLTVL.

The chain uses TRBV4-1 and TRBJ2-1; 10 nucleotides align to TRBD1. CDR1 and CDR2 (germline): MGHRA, YSYEKL. V shed 1 base, J shed 9 bases, and the junction held 12 bases outside the gene matches. The CDR3 totals 17 residues. CDR3 residues: CASSQGQRDRGLGEQFF. The CDR3 DNA is TGCGCCAGCAGCCAAGGTCAGCGGGACAGGGGTTTAGGTGAGCAGTTCTTC.

The rearrangement joins TRBV5-1 to TRBJ2-1; 7 nucleotides agree with TRBD1. V lost 4 bases to trimming and J lost 0 bases; unmatched junction nucleotides: 13. Germline V CDR1 and CDR2: SGHRS, YFSETQ. CDR3 length: 18 residues. The CDR3: CASSGRQGRLSSYNEQFF. CDR3 nucleotide sequence: TGCGCCAGCAGCGGCAGACAGGGACGATTAAGCTCCTACAATGAGCAGTTCTTC.

About this clone: A junction end diverges from the germline sequence, so it may reflect a read error. The J gene is TRBJ2-2, the V gene TRBV6-6, with D possibly being TRBD1 (6 bases). This CDR3 is built from 14 residues. The germline CDR1 and CDR2 sequences are MNHNY and SVGAGI (reference sequence). CDR3 sequence (DNA): TGTGCCAGCAGACTAGGACAGAACACTGGGGAGCTGTTTTTT. Amino acid sequence: CASRLGQNTGELFF.

This sequence joins TRBV4-1 and TRBJ2-5; TRBD1 is a possible D gene (6 bases). V gave up 2 bases and J gave up 0 bases, with 10 bases separating them. Germline-derived CDR1 and CDR2 are MGHRA and YSYEKL. The CDR3 contains 15 residues. The CDR3, as DNA: TGCGCCAGCAGCCAACCGCAGGGGAACCAAGAGACCCAGTACTTC. Translating it yields CASSQPQGNQETQYF.

The rearrangement uses TRBV5-1 and TRBJ2-3; D gene unclear. Germline loops: CDR1 SGHRS, CDR2 YFSETQ. V was cut by 4 bases and J by 5 bases, with 11 bases left in between. There are 13 residues in the CDR3. CDR3 DNA sequence: TGCGCCAGCAGCGCCCAAGCTGGAGATACGCAGTATTTT. The encoded protein is CASSAQAGDTQYF. Full variable domain (missing parts from reference TRBV5-1 and TRBJ2-3): KAGVTQTPRYLIKTRGQQVTLSCSPISGHRSVSWYQQTPGQGLQFLFEYFSETQRNKGNFPGRFSGRQFSNSRSEMNVSTLELGDSALYLCASSAQAGDTQYFGPGTRLTVL.

The rearrangement joins TRBV4-1 to TRBJ2-5; 7 bases fit TRBD2. The CDR3 is 16 amino acids. Germline V CDR1 and CDR2: MGHRA, YSYEKL. With 0 bases clipped from V and 7 bases from J, the junction kept 11 bases outside the gene matches. The CDR3 is CASSQESAGVGGTQYF. The DNA for the CDR3 is TGCGCCAGCAGCCAAGAATCCGCGGGAGTGGGCGGGACCCAGTACTTC.

This clone was counted a single time. The CDR3 region has the DNA TGCGCCAGCAGCTTGGTCCCCGGGACTCACAATGAGCAGTTCTTC. It yields the protein CASSLVPGTHNEQFF. The chain uses TRBV5-1 and TRBJ2-1, with D perhaps TRBD2 (6 bases). V was cut by 0 bases and J by 5 bases, with 12 bases left in between. Germline CDR1 is SGHRS and CDR2 is YFSETQ. CDR3 length equals 15 residues. Filled out from reference TRBV5-1 and TRBJ2-1, the complete variable domain reads KAGVTQTPRYLIKTRGQQVTLSCSPISGHRSVSWYQQTPGQGLQFLFEYFSETQRNKGNFPGRFSGRQFSNSRSEMNVSTLELGDSALYLCASSLVPGTHNEQFFGPGTRLTVL.

This sequence joins TRBV5-6 and TRBJ2-2; the D gene is possibly TRBD2 (6 bases). Germline CDR1 and CDR2: SGHDT and YYEEEE. V was trimmed by 3 bases and J by 4 bases, leaving 16 bases between them. The CDR3 has 16 amino acids. The CDR3 protein is CASSSAGGGGTGELFF. CDR3 DNA sequence: TGTGCCAGCAGCTCCGCCGGGGGAGGAGGCACCGGGGAGCTGTTTTTT.

The chain has TRBV28 and TRBJ2-5, with TRBD2 as a possible D gene (5 bases). CDR1 is MDHEN and CDR2 is SYDVKM in the germline V gene. The CDR3 is made up of 15 amino acids. V was shortened by 7 bases and J by 2 bases, with 17 bases between the two germline ends. The CDR3 reads CASTTLTGIQETQYF. CDR3 sequence (DNA): TGTGCCAGCACAACCCTAACCGGGATACAAGAGACCCAGTACTTC.

The chain employs TRBV7-2 and TRBJ1-1; the D gene is possibly TRBD1 (6 bases). In germline, CDR1 is SGHTA, CDR2 FQGNSA. There are 14 residues in the CDR3. Trimming pared 1 base from V and 5 bases from J, leaving 11 bases between. CDR3 DNA: TGTGCCAGCAGCTTAGTGGGGGGGCGGACTGAAGCTTTCTTT. This encodes CASSLVGGRTEAFF.

The V call is TRBV21-1, the J call TRBJ2-1; TRBD2, as called in the table, went unchecked against the DNA. TRBV21-1 is termed a pseudogene. The CDR3 runs to 15 residues. The CDR3 nucleotides read TGTGCCAGCAGCAAAGGGGTGACTGCCCGCAATGAGCAGTTCTTC. It translates to CASSKGVTARNEQFF.

The chain employs TRBV6-1 and TRBJ2-2; 8 bases line up with TRBD2. The CDR3 loop spans 16 amino acids. V was pared by 2 bases and J by 1 base, with 3 bases of the junction left unmatched. Germline V lookup: CDR1 MNHNS, CDR2 SASEGT. CDR3 sequence: CASSELGLENTGELFF. For the CDR3, the DNA is TGTGCCAGCAGTGAATTGGGACTAGAGAACACCGGGGAGCTGTTTTTT.

The genes are TRBV3-1 (or the pseudogene TRBV3-2) and TRBJ2-1; D gene ambiguous. Germline V gene lookup returns CDR1 LGHDT and CDR2 YNNKEL (reference sequence). The CDR3 is made up of 12 amino acids. The V end lost 0 bases, the J end lost 9 bases, and 6 bases lay between the germline ends. CDR3 region: CASSQDYSEQFF. CDR3 coding DNA: TGTGCCAGCAGCCAAGATTATAGTGAGCAGTTCTTC.

The rearrangement uses TRBV19 and TRBJ2-2; the D gene is possibly TRBD2 (5 bases). This CDR3 is built from 14 residues. Per germline, CDR1 LNHDA and CDR2 SQIVND (reference sequence). V was clipped by 3 bases and J by 5 bases, with 10 bases between them. CDR3 amino acids: CASSIRTGTGELFF. In DNA, the CDR3 is TGTGCCAGTAGTATTAGGACGGGGACCGGGGAGCTGTTTTTT.

The chain joins TRBV9 to TRBJ2-7, with 13 bases identical to TRBD2. With V trimmed by 4 bases and J by 4 bases, 5 bases remained unmatched. This CDR3 has 15 amino acids. Germline V gives CDR1 SGDLS, CDR2 YYNGEE. The CDR3 reads CASSPGTSGIYEQYF. The CDR3 nucleotides are TGTGCCAGCAGCCCAGGGACTAGCGGGATATACGAGCAGTACTTC.

This rearrangement joins TRBV19 to TRBJ2-2, with D perhaps matching TRBD1 (5 bases). The CDR3 covers 16 residues. Germline assignment: CDR1 LNHDA and CDR2 SQIVND (reference sequence). V was shortened by 5 bases and J by 2 bases, with 15 bases between the two germline ends. The CDR3 is CASSSEDIPNTGELFF. DNA of the CDR3: TGTGCCAGTAGTTCAGAGGACATACCTAACACCGGGGAGCTGTTTTTT.

J is TRBJ2-7 and V is TRBV6-2 or TRBV6-3; D is undetermined. Looked up from germline, CDR1 is MNHEY and CDR2 is SVGEGT. The length of the CDR3 is 12 residues. V lost 2 bases to trimming and J lost 4 bases, with 6 bases between them. CDR3 region: CASSYVGYEQYF. The CDR3 DNA sequence: TGTGCCAGCAGTTACGTCGGTTACGAGCAGTACTTC.

This clone was seen more than once but under ten times. The chain couples TRBV6-1 to TRBJ1-5; D is perhaps TRBD1 (5 bases). From germline, CDR1 is MNHNS and CDR2 SASEGT. The CDR3 consists of 14 residues. V lost 1 base, J lost 8 bases, and 12 bases lay in between. Written as DNA, the CDR3 is TGTGCCAGCAGTGAAGTGCTGGGACTGAAGCCCCAGCATTTT. Protein product: CASSEVLGLKPQHF.

This clone was seen more than once but under ten times. Other DNA variants within this sample encode the same CDR3. V gene TRBV5-1 combines with J gene TRBJ2-5, with D perhaps TRBD2 (6 bases). Germline V lookup: CDR1 SGHRS, CDR2 YFSETQ. This CDR3 is built from 12 residues. The ends were cut back, 5 bases at V and 4 bases at J, with 9 bases in the middle. CDR3 protein: CASREGLETQYF. The CDR3 DNA follows: TGCGCCAGCAGGGAGGGCTTAGAGACCCAGTACTTC.

The chain couples TRBV3-1 (or the pseudogene TRBV3-2) to TRBJ2-2; TRBD2 aligns across 9 bases. The V and J ends lost 1 base and 3 bases, in that order; junction bases with no gene match: 3. Germline CDR1 is LGHDT and CDR2 is YNNKEL (reference sequence). This CDR3 is built from 16 residues. DNA for the CDR3: TGTGCCAGCAGCCAAGTGACTAGCGGATACACCGGGGAGCTGTTTTTT. It is translated as CASSQVTSGYTGELFF.